This T cell receptor beta chain is drawn from a study of blood T cell repertoires in COVID-19. Study-level information: Researchers got acute and convalescent COVID-19 samples from the United States, Italy and Spain. PBMCs, B-cell-depleted T cells, or T cells were the source of the cDNA or gDNA that made up the material.

Germline loops: CDR1 SGHDN, CDR2 FVKESK. The CDR3 has 14 residues. The germline V and J ends were trimmed by 3 bases and 0 bases, with 3 bases remaining between them. Per the study methods: For nucleated cells, counts were estimated from reference gene primer amplification. Only in-frame clones appear in the TCRdb table, and some are missing; sequencing was by immunoSEQ multiplex PCR. V, J and clone size derive from that table, while D and trimming were established from the DNA sequence. This sample yields under 200,000 clones, of which roughly 82% are seen a single time; over 5% belongs to the top ten.

This TCR was recovered from a woman in her twenties or thirties with acute or convalescent COVID-19. Material: peripheral blood. The chain recombines TRBV14 with TRBJ2-6; no firm D call. CDR3 bases: TGTGCCAGCAGCCAGAGCTCTGGGGCCAACGTCCTGACTTTC. It translates to CASSQSSGANVLTF.